Included here is one TCR beta chain sequence, with context. The entry originates in a study of blood T cell repertoires in COVID-19. Study summary: Material from acute and convalescent COVID-19 was sourced from the United States, Italy and Spain. T cells, B-cell-depleted T cells, or PBMCs provided the cDNA or gDNA that served as material.

The CDR3 runs to 14 residues. The V gene's germline CDR1 is MNHEY and CDR2 SVGAGI. The ends were cut back, 5 bases at V and 0 bases at J, with 10 bases in the middle. Original processing methods: Amplification with reference gene primers provided the estimates of nucleated cell counts. The method was immunoSEQ multiplex PCR; TCRdb's version includes in-frame clones alone and lacks a portion of them. That table gives V, J and clone size, and the DNA gave D and trimming. This sample carries roughly 100,000 clones, around four fifths of them seen once, and the ten largest clones take more than 9%. The clonotype was recovered from a man aged 40-49 years with active or convalescent COVID-19. The V and J genes are TRBV6-5 and TRBJ1-2; D possibly corresponds to TRBD1 (5 bases). The sample was peripheral blood. CDR3 in amino acids: CASSRTLANYGYTF. CDR3 in DNA: TGTGCCAGCAGTAGGACATTAGCTAACTATGGCTACACCTTC.